This passage covers 32 T cell receptor beta chains from one sample sequenced in a study of quantifying T cell responses using KT2 cells. Study information: RNA was reverse transcribed with TCR alpha and beta constant-region primers.

A single-stranded UMI oligo with SP2 sequence was ligated to cDNA 3' ends. An equimolar mix of RC1.1 and RC1.2 primed the beta chain across TRBC1 and TRBC2. Each CDR3 protein is one row after TCRdb ran MiXCR on the UMI-ligation and nested PCR reads. The profile shows tens of thousands of distinct CDR3 sequences, 6% to 8% of them singletons. Sequenced sample: PBMCs spiked with cells of the T cell clone KT2. These receptors came from a human donor.

The chain employs TRBV15 and TRBJ2-5, with D perhaps TRBD1 (5 bases). V lost 4 bases and J 4 bases, leaving 10 bases between the germline ends. The germline V gene has CDR1 LNHNV and CDR2 YYDKDF (reference sequence). CDR3 size: 13 residues. CDR3 DNA sequence: TGTGCCACCAGCACCCTGGGGCGAGAGACCCAGTACTTC. It codes for CATSTLGRETQYF.

The sample holds many counts of this clonotype. The J gene is TRBJ2-5, the V gene TRBV24-1; the match to TRBD2 covers 7 bases. CDR3 length equals 14 residues. CDR1 is KGHDR, CDR2 SFDVKD, per germline. With 9 bases clipped from V and 5 bases from J, the junction kept 11 bases outside the gene matches. The CDR3 is CATQLSGNEETQYF. The CDR3 DNA is TGTGCCACCCAGTTAAGCGGGAACGAGGAGACCCAGTACTTC.

This clonotype has at least ten counts. This sequence joins TRBV18 and TRBJ1-4; D is perhaps TRBD1 (6 bases). This CDR3 is built from 15 residues. The germline gives CDR1 KGHSH, CDR2 LQKENI. The V end lost 3 bases, the J end lost 1 base, and 9 bases lay between the germline ends. The CDR3 is CASSPTGITNEKLFF. CDR3 sequence (DNA): TGTGCCAGCTCACCTACAGGGATAACTAATGAAAAACTGTTTTTT.

This clonotype occurred many times. The DNA of the CDR3 is TGTGCCAGCAGCCAAGGGCAGGGGTACGAGCAGTACTTC. Protein product: CASSQGQGYEQYF. The J gene is TRBJ2-7, the V gene TRBV3-1, with D tentatively TRBD1 (6 bases). This CDR3 has 13 amino acids. Germline lookup yields CDR1 LGHDT and CDR2 YNNKEL (reference sequence). With 1 base removed from V and 4 bases from J, the gap between germline ends came to 8 bases.

In this sample, this clonotype turned up many times. The chain is built from TRBV30 and TRBJ2-4, with 7 nucleotides matching TRBD1. This CDR3 comprises 15 residues. Per the germline V gene, CDR1 is GTSNPN and CDR2 is SVGIG (reference sequence). V was pared by 0 bases and J by 8 bases, with 10 bases of the junction left unmatched. CDR3 coding DNA: TGTGCCTGGAGTGTTCACCTAGGGGGCCGGGACATTCAGTACTTC. Translated, it gives CAWSVHLGGRDIQYF. Using reference TRBV30 and TRBJ2-4 for the parts outside the CDR3, the full variable domain is SQTIHQWPATLVQPVGSPLSLECTVEGTSNPNLYWYRQAAGRGLQLLFYSVGIGQISSEVPQNLSASRPQDRQFILSSKKLLLSDSGFYLCAWSVHLGGRDIQYFGAGTRLSVL.

This chain connects TRBV5-6 to TRBJ2-7, with D perhaps TRBD2 (6 bases). Trimming stripped 7 bases from V and 1 base from J, with 15 bases between. CDR3 size: 14 residues. Germline CDR1 reads SGHDT; CDR2 reads YYEEEE. CDR3 in DNA: TGTGCCAGCGGTCCCGGGACTCATTCCTACGAGCAGTACTTC. This encodes CASGPGTHSYEQYF. The whole variable domain, remainder taken from reference TRBV5-6 and TRBJ2-7, is DAGVTQSPTHLIKTRGQQVTLRCSPKSGHDTVSWYQQALGQGPQFIFQYYEEEERQRGNFPDRFSGHQFPNYSSELNVNALLLGDSALYLCASGPGTHSYEQYFGPGTRLTVT.

This clonotype showed up many times. The J gene is TRBJ2-3, the V gene TRBV5-6; TRBD2 aligns across 12 bases. Trimming at V came to 1 base and at J to 2 bases, leaving 2 bases not matched to a gene. Germline V gene sequence: CDR1 SGHDT, CDR2 YYEEEE. This CDR3 has 16 amino acids. CDR3 coding DNA: TGTGCCAGCAGCTTGAGACTAGCGGGGGCCACAGATACGCAGTATTTT. It translates to CASSLRLAGATDTQYF.

V is TRBV3-1 and J is TRBJ1-3; D not resolved. Trimming removed 5 bases from V and 4 bases from J, with 9 bases in between. This CDR3 is 13 amino acids long. CDR1 and CDR2 (germline): LGHDT, YNNKEL (reference sequence). CDR3 DNA sequence: TGTGCCAGCAGCTCCCCCGGCGGAAACACCATATATTTT. As protein: CASSSPGGNTIYF.

The chain recombines TRBV5-1 with TRBJ2-2; no clear D gene. CDR3 length: 14 residues. V was shortened by 6 bases and J by 6 bases, with 15 bases between the two germline ends. CDR1 and CDR2 (germline): SGHRS, YFSETQ. The DNA for the CDR3 is TGCGCCAGCAAATTGGCAGGACCACCCGGGGAGCTGTTTTTT. This codes for CASKLAGPPGELFF.

The chain carries TRBV5-1 and TRBJ2-7; 7 bases match TRBD1. V lost 1 base, J lost 5 bases, and 9 bases stayed unmatched. The CDR3 extends over 15 amino acids. Germline V lookup: CDR1 SGHRS, CDR2 YFSETQ. CDR3 sequence: CASSLRGPLGDEQYF. CDR3 nucleotide sequence: TGCGCCAGCAGCTTGAGGGGGCCCCTCGGGGACGAGCAGTACTTC.

In its sample, this clonotype was seen many times. V and J are TRBV2 and TRBJ1-2; no reliable D call. CDR3 length equals 12 residues. Germline CDR1 is SNHLY and CDR2 is FYNNEI. V lost 5 bases to trimming and J lost 0 bases, with 4 bases between them. The CDR3 loop is CASSLANYGYTF. The CDR3 nucleotides are TGTGCCAGCAGTTTAGCTAACTATGGCTACACCTTC.

This clonotype has at least ten counts. This sequence joins TRBV7-3 and TRBJ1-1; TRBD1 matches at 7 bases. Germline V CDR1 and CDR2: SGHTA, FQGTGA. The CDR3 runs 13 residues. Trimming at V came to 8 bases and at J to 1 base, leaving 4 bases not matched to a gene. CDR3 DNA: TGTGCCAGCTCCCGACAGGGGAACACTGAAGCTTTCTTT. The encoded protein is CASSRQGNTEAFF.

V gene TRBV11-2 combines with J gene TRBJ1-1; the D gene is possibly TRBD1 (5 bases). Trimming shortened V by 0 bases and J by 0 bases, and 11 bases separated the two germline ends. The germline V gene encodes CDR1 SGHAT and CDR2 FQNNGV. This CDR3 contains 16 residues. CDR3 protein: CASSLEGQAMNTEAFF. The CDR3, as DNA: TGTGCCAGCAGCTTAGAGGGGCAGGCCATGAACACTGAAGCTTTCTTT.

Judged by abundance, this clonotype is medium-sized. The V gene is TRBV7-2, the J gene TRBJ1-2; 11 bases map to TRBD1. The CDR3 covers 15 residues. The ends lost 3 bases at V and 4 bases at J; junction bases unmatched: 4. The germline V gene has CDR1 SGHTA and CDR2 FQGNSA. The CDR3 protein is CASSFRTGGSYGYTF. CDR3 DNA sequence: TGTGCCAGCAGCTTTCGGACAGGGGGCAGCTATGGCTACACCTTC.

This chain connects TRBV7-2 to TRBJ2-7; 12 positions match TRBD2. The V segment lost 1 base and the J segment 4 bases; nucleotides outside the gene matches: 8. Germline values: CDR1 SGHTA, CDR2 FQGNSA. The CDR3 covers 17 residues. CDR3 bases: TGTGCCAGCAGCTTAGTTCGACGGACTAGCGGGGTTTACGAGCAGTACTTC. Its protein product is CASSLVRRTSGVYEQYF.

The table lists this clonotype with many counts. CDR3 sequence (DNA): TGTGCCAGCAGCCTTGGGGCAGGCACTAACAATGAGCAGTTCTTC. It encodes CASSLGAGTNNEQFF. The chain uses TRBV5-4 and TRBJ2-1; D is perhaps TRBD1 (5 bases). This CDR3 is built from 15 residues. Trimming shortened V by 4 bases and J by 5 bases, and 16 bases separated the two germline ends. CDR1 SGHNT and CDR2 YYREEE come from the germline V gene (reference sequence).

The chain combines TRBV5-6 with TRBJ2-7; D unresolved. Trimming took off 0 bases at V and 2 bases at J, with 6 bases between the two ends. CDR3 length: 13 residues. Germline V gives CDR1 SGHDT, CDR2 YYEEEE. CDR3 nucleotide sequence: TGTGCCAGCAGCTTGGCCGCGCCCTACGAGCAGTACTTC. Translation gives CASSLAAPYEQYF.

This clonotype was found many times. This chain uses TRBV7-2 with TRBJ2-7, with D unclear. Germline V gene sequence: CDR1 SGHTA, CDR2 FQGNSA. The CDR3 has 13 residues. Trimming took off 2 bases at V and 2 bases at J, with 7 bases between the two ends. In DNA, the CDR3 is TGTGCCAGCAGCTTATCTCCAACCTACGAGCAGTACTTC. Translation gives CASSLSPTYEQYF.

This sequence joins TRBV19 and TRBJ2-1, with D perhaps TRBD1 (5 bases). The CDR3 runs to 13 residues. V was shortened by 5 bases and J by 10 bases, with 15 bases between the two germline ends. Germline values: CDR1 LNHDA, CDR2 SQIVND (reference sequence). In nucleotides, the CDR3 is TGTGCCAGTAGTTCAACAGGAATTTACGAGCAGTTCTTC. Translating gives CASSSTGIYEQFF.

This chain joins TRBV29-1 and TRBJ2-6, with 11 positions matching TRBD1. In germline, CDR1 is SQVTM, CDR2 ANQGSEA. This CDR3 has 16 amino acids. After removal of 5 bases from V and 0 bases from J, the junction contained 3 bases not matched to a gene. The CDR3 reads CSVPGTGGSGANVLTF. CDR3 DNA sequence: TGCAGCGTTCCCGGGACAGGGGGCTCTGGGGCCAACGTCCTGACTTTC.

This clonotype was counted at least ten times. The chain uses TRBV20-1 and TRBJ1-5; unclear D gene. Germline CDR1 and CDR2: DFQATT and SNEGSKA (reference sequence). The CDR3 runs to 13 residues. V was shortened by 6 bases and J by 5 bases, with 14 bases between the two germline ends. The CDR3 bases are TGCAGTGCATGGGCTCCTGGGGATCAGCCCCAGCATTTT. It yields the protein CSAWAPGDQPQHF.

This chain links TRBV5-1 with TRBJ1-1; no firm D call. V lost 0 bases and J 1 base, leaving 7 bases between the germline ends. CDR3 length equals 14 residues. Germline lookup yields CDR1 SGHRS and CDR2 YFSETQ. CDR3 DNA: TGCGCCAGCAGCTTGGCCACAGCGAACACTGAAGCTTTCTTT. Encoded protein: CASSLATANTEAFF.

The sample holds a few counts of this clonotype. The genes are TRBV4-2 and TRBJ2-5, with a possible D match to TRBD1 (6 bases). The CDR3 length is 14 residues. The germline CDR1 and CDR2 sequences are LGHNA and YNFKEQ. V was pared by 0 bases and J by 10 bases, with 15 bases between. CDR3 bases: TGTGCCAGCAGCCAAGACGAGAACGGGGACAACCAGTACTTC. Translated: CASSQDENGDNQYF.

This clonotype was seen repeatedly, ten times or more. The gene calls are TRBV12-3 or TRBV12-4 and TRBJ1-5, with a weak D call TRBD1 (6 bases). This CDR3 is 13 amino acids long. Trimming shortened V by 6 bases and J by 7 bases, and 13 bases separated the two germline ends. As DNA, the CDR3 is TGTGCCAGCAGCCACACCGACAGGCAGCCCCAGCATTTT. Its protein product is CASSHTDRQPQHF.

This clonotype was recorded at least ten times. The rearrangement uses TRBV14 and TRBJ1-1; no clear D. Per germline, CDR1 SGHDN and CDR2 FVKESK. V gave up 2 bases and J gave up 0 bases, with 7 bases separating them. CDR3 length: 14 residues. The CDR3: CASSQYLVNTEAFF. Here the CDR3 DNA reads TGTGCCAGCAGCCAATATCTGGTGAACACTGAAGCTTTCTTT.

This clonotype was observed at least ten times. This chain joins TRBV20-1 and TRBJ2-3, with D possibly matching TRBD1 (6 bases). V was cut by 6 bases and J by 0 bases, with 19 bases left in between. CDR3 length: 16 residues. The V gene's germline CDR1 is DFQATT and CDR2 SNEGSKA (reference sequence). The CDR3 protein is CSAKQRGHSSTDTQYF. The CDR3, as DNA: TGCAGTGCCAAGCAACGGGGACACTCTAGCACAGATACGCAGTATTTT.

The V call is TRBV5-8, the J call TRBJ2-3, with TRBD2 matching over 12 bases. This CDR3 comprises 18 residues. CDR1 and CDR2 (germline): SGHTS, YDEGEE. With V trimmed by 0 bases and J by 3 bases, 8 bases remained unmatched. CDR3 in amino acids: CASSLAFTSGGRTDTQYF. The CDR3 DNA is TGTGCCAGCAGCTTGGCTTTCACTAGCGGGGGGCGTACAGATACGCAGTATTTT.

The V call is TRBV14, the J call TRBJ2-7, with D hard to call. The germline gives CDR1 SGHDN, CDR2 FVKESK. The CDR3 extends over 11 amino acids. The ends were cut back, 1 base at V and 6 bases at J, with 4 bases in the middle. CDR3 sequence reads: CASSQGTEQYF. The CDR3 DNA sequence: TGTGCCAGCAGCCAAGGGACCGAGCAGTACTTC.

This clonotype has a count of ten or more. The chain combines TRBV12-3 or TRBV12-4 with TRBJ1-5; a weak D match, TRBD1 (6 bases). The V end was cut by 5 bases, the J end by 4 bases, with 15 bases between. The CDR3 has 15 residues. CDR3 protein: CASSPTGFGNQPQHF. CDR3 DNA sequence: TGTGCCAGCAGTCCCACAGGGTTTGGAAATCAGCCCCAGCATTTT.

The sample holds many counts of this clonotype. The genes are TRBV5-1 and TRBJ2-3; 7 nucleotides align to TRBD2. J lost 0 bases, V lost 4 bases, and 8 bases had no gene match. The CDR3 spans 16 residues. Germline CDR1 is SGHRS and CDR2 is YFSETQ. CDR3 coding DNA: TGCGCCAGCAGCCGGATGAGCGGGGCGAGCACAGATACGCAGTATTTT. It specifies CASSRMSGASTDTQYF.

V and J are TRBV6-4 and TRBJ2-3; 13 nucleotides match TRBD2. Trimming cost V 7 bases and J 2 bases; bases outside gene matches: 3. Germline V lookup: CDR1 MRHNA, CDR2 SNTAGT. The CDR3 is 15 amino acids. The CDR3 sequence is CASKGLAGHTDTQYF. The DNA for the CDR3 is TGTGCCAGCAAGGGACTAGCGGGACACACAGATACGCAGTATTTT.

This clonotype was found a few times. This sequence joins TRBV6-2 or TRBV6-3 and TRBJ1-5; D is possibly TRBD1 (6 bases). The CDR3 totals 13 residues. The V gene's germline CDR1 is MNHEY and CDR2 SVGEGT. Trimming left V 0 bases short and J 11 bases short, with 11 bases between. Here the CDR3 reads CASSYSGQPAQHF. The CDR3 DNA follows: TGTGCCAGCAGTTACTCCGGACAGCCGGCCCAGCATTTT.